Each of the 20 T cell receptor beta chains below was sequenced from the same sample in a study of blood T cells in healthy people across ages. Through a sample-barcoded 5' primer and a J-beta primer mix, a second PCR was run for roughly 6 to 12 cycles. TCRdb independently ran MiXCR on the 5' RACE reads; one entry per CDR3 protein. The data show roughly 930,000 distinct CDR3 sequences, around 48% seen once. The sample was blood. All receptors come from a man aged 30-40 years in good health.

The genes are TRBV6-1 and TRBJ2-5; possible D gene TRBD1, 5 bases. V lost 2 bases to trimming and J lost 2 bases, with 12 bases between them. Germline CDR1 is MNHNS and CDR2 is SASEGT. CDR3 size: 15 residues. The CDR3 DNA sequence: TGTGCCAGCAGTGAAAACCCAGGGCCACAAGAGACCCAGTACTTC. Translating gives CASSENPGPQETQYF.

The rearrangement uses TRBV20-1 and TRBJ2-1, with 8 bases that match TRBD1. Germline V lookup: CDR1 DFQATT, CDR2 SNEGSKA (reference sequence). This CDR3 contains 15 residues. Unmatched junction bases numbered 9, after V lost 2 bases and J lost 6 bases. The CDR3 here is CSARSTGGMGNEQFF. CDR3 nucleotide sequence: TGCAGTGCTAGATCCACAGGGGGAATGGGCAATGAGCAGTTCTTC.

The chain employs TRBV20-1 and TRBJ2-1, with a tentative D call TRBD2 (6 bases). Trimming cost V 1 base and J 2 bases, with 24 bases left between them. CDR1 is DFQATT and CDR2 is SNEGSKA in the germline V gene (reference sequence). CDR3 length: 19 residues. The CDR3 DNA reads TGCAGTGCTAGAGTATGGTCCCGCGGGGAGATAGGAACCTACAATGAGCAGTTCTTC. Protein sequence: CSARVWSRGEIGTYNEQFF.

The chain joins TRBV21-1 to TRBJ2-5; the D call of TRBD2 is as the table states it, not checked on the DNA. TRBV21-1 is flagged as a pseudogene. The CDR3 consists of 14 residues. CDR3 in amino acids: CASTPYLAGPFQYF. The DNA of the CDR3 is TGTGCCAGCACCCCCTACCTAGCGGGGCCCTTCCAGTACTTC.

The chain combines TRBV6-5 with TRBJ1-1, with D perhaps TRBD1 (6 bases). The CDR3 is 14 amino acids. V was trimmed by 7 bases and J by 3 bases, leaving 15 bases between them. Germline-derived CDR1 and CDR2 are MNHEY and SVGAGI. CDR3 protein: CASIEQGGYTEAFF. In DNA, the CDR3 is TGTGCCAGCATCGAACAGGGTGGGTACACTGAAGCTTTCTTT.

This clonotype was detected ten times or more. This chain uses TRBV29-1 with TRBJ2-3; no firm D call. CDR1 SQVTM and CDR2 ANQGSEA come from the germline V gene. V was cut by 5 bases and J by 3 bases, with 12 bases left in between. There are 13 residues in the CDR3. In DNA, the CDR3 is TGCAGCGTTCCGGCAGGCGCTACAGATACGCAGTATTTT. As protein: CSVPAGATDTQYF.

Written as DNA, the CDR3 is TGTGCCAGCAGCGACAGTCAACTAGCCAAAAACATTCAGTACTTC. Encoded protein: CASSDSQLAKNIQYF. The gene calls are TRBV6-2 or TRBV6-3 and TRBJ2-4; weak D call: TRBD1 (5 bases). The CDR3 runs to 15 residues. V was clipped by 6 bases and J by 0 bases, with 12 bases between them. CDR1 MNHEY and CDR2 SVGEGT come from the germline V gene.

This clonotype was counted only a few times. The rearrangement uses TRBV20-1 and TRBJ2-7; 7 nucleotides match TRBD1. Near its end, the DNA agrees better with TRBJ2-5, so the J call may be wrong. CDR1 is DFQATT, CDR2 SNEGSKA, per germline (reference sequence). The CDR3 extends over 16 amino acids. The DNA of the CDR3 is TGCAGTGCTAGCCCCTTTCTTGGACAGGTTGGCGAGACCCAGTACTTC. This translates into CSASPFLGQVGETQYF.

This chain links TRBV27 with TRBJ2-1, with D possibly being TRBD1 or TRBD2 (6 bases each). TRBJ2-7 explains the end of the DNA better; the J call may be wrong. Germline assignment: CDR1 MNHEY and CDR2 SMNVEV (reference sequence). This CDR3 spans 17 amino acids. The DNA for the CDR3 is TGTGCCAGCAGTTTATCGACACGGGGGCCCTCCTACAATGAGCAGTACTTC. The encoded protein is CASSLSTRGPSYNEQYF.

Details on this clonotype: One end of the junction is discordant with germline, which a read error may explain. The rearrangement uses TRBV7-7 and TRBJ2-3; TRBD1 or TRBD2 may be the D gene (5 bases each). The CDR3 is made up of 14 amino acids. Germline-derived CDR1 and CDR2 are SSHAT and FNYEAQ (reference sequence). CDR3 protein: CASSPSRDADTQYF. CDR3 DNA sequence: TGTGCTAGCAGCCCTAGCAGGGACGCAGATACGCAGTATTTT. Variable domain in full (rest from reference TRBV7-7 and TRBJ2-3): GAGVSQSPRYKVTKRGQDVTLRCDPISSHATLYWYQQALGQGPEFLTYFNYEAQPDKSGLPSDRFSAERPEGSISTLTIQRTEQRDSAMYRCASSPSRDADTQYFGPGTRLTVL.

The chain carries TRBV4-3 and TRBJ2-3; TRBD2 matches at 12 bases. CDR1 is LGHNA, CDR2 YSLEER, per germline. The CDR3 totals 17 residues. Unmatched junction bases numbered 5, after V lost 0 bases and J lost 4 bases. CDR3 nucleotide sequence: TGCGCCAGCAGCCAAGATCTAGCGGGGGGGCCATCAGATACGCAGTATTTT. Its protein product is CASSQDLAGGPSDTQYF.

The chain links TRBV28 to TRBJ2-7; 7 bases are shared with TRBD1. This CDR3 has 15 amino acids. Germline-derived CDR1 and CDR2 are MDHEN and SYDVKM. With 5 bases clipped from V and 2 bases from J, the junction kept 9 bases outside the gene matches. The CDR3 spells CASSTPTGITYEQYF. The CDR3, as DNA: TGTGCCAGCAGTACGCCGACAGGGATTACCTACGAGCAGTACTTC.

V is TRBV29-1 and J is TRBJ2-5; the match to TRBD1 covers 8 bases. Per germline, CDR1 SQVTM and CDR2 ANQGSEA. J was trimmed by 2 bases and V by 6 bases; bases with no gene match: 8. The CDR3 totals 14 residues. CDR3 protein: CSVTGTGGQETQYF. The DNA of the CDR3 is TGCAGCGTGACCGGGACAGGAGGGCAAGAGACCCAGTACTTC.

V gene TRBV4-2 combines with J gene TRBJ2-5; D is unresolved. CDR3 length: 15 residues. Germline loops: CDR1 LGHNA, CDR2 YNFKEQ. Trimming shortened V by 0 bases and J by 1 base, and 9 bases separated the two germline ends. Here the CDR3 reads CASSQEDLFQETQYF. DNA of the CDR3: TGTGCCAGCAGCCAAGAGGACCTTTTCCAAGAGACCCAGTACTTC.

The chain couples TRBV28 to TRBJ2-4; 9 bases are shared with TRBD1. The DNA end is more similar to TRBJ2-7, so the J call may be wrong. CDR3 length: 16 residues. The germline gives CDR1 MDHEN, CDR2 SYDVKM. The CDR3 loop reads CASSSGDGQGFYEQYF. In nucleotides, the CDR3 is TGTGCCAGCAGTTCAGGAGATGGACAGGGGTTCTACGAGCAGTACTTC.

A remark on this clonotype: This may be a read error, as it is one base from a much larger clone. V gene TRBV27 combines with J gene TRBJ2-7; D unclear. Deletions cut 4 bases from V and 1 base from J, with 8 bases between. The CDR3 covers 13 residues. The V gene's germline CDR1 is MNHEY and CDR2 SMNVEV (reference sequence). The CDR3 nucleotides are TGTGCCAGCAGTTGCAGGAGTTCCTACGAGCAGTACTTC. It codes for CASSCRSSYEQYF.

V usage is TRBV10-3 and J usage is TRBJ1-5; perhaps TRBD1 as D (6 bases). Germline lookup yields CDR1 ENHRY and CDR2 SYGVKD. Trimming left V 6 bases short and J 1 base short, with 10 bases between. The CDR3 contains 14 residues. CDR3 nucleotide sequence: TGTGCCATCAGAGAAGGACAGAGCAATCAGCCCCAGCATTTT. Translating it yields CAIREGQSNQPQHF.

The chain has TRBV18 and TRBJ2-1; D is perhaps TRBD1 or TRBD2 (5 bases each). V lost 5 bases and J 2 bases, leaving 16 bases between the germline ends. The germline V gene has CDR1 KGHSH and CDR2 LQKENI. The CDR3 is 16 amino acids. The CDR3, as DNA: TGTGCCAGCTCAACCCTCAACCAGGGAGCCTACAATGAGCAGTTCTTC. Translation: CASSTLNQGAYNEQFF.

V usage is TRBV6-5 and J usage is TRBJ1-2; D remains unclear. The CDR3 sequence is 14 residues long. V shed 3 bases and J shed 4 bases, with 12 bases lying between them. The germline V gene has CDR1 MNHEY and CDR2 SVGAGI. The CDR3 reads CASSYYSPGYGYTF. The CDR3 region has the DNA TGTGCCAGCAGTTATTACAGCCCTGGCTATGGCTACACCTTC.

This chain's CDR3 is CASSYLGQGDNEQFF. The CDR3 region has the DNA TGTGCCAGCAGTTACCTGGGACAGGGCGACAATGAGCAGTTCTTC. The chain has TRBV6-5 and TRBJ2-1; 9 bases map to TRBD1. CDR3 size: 15 residues. The V gene's germline CDR1 is MNHEY and CDR2 SVGAGI. With V trimmed by 2 bases and J by 5 bases, 4 bases remained unmatched.